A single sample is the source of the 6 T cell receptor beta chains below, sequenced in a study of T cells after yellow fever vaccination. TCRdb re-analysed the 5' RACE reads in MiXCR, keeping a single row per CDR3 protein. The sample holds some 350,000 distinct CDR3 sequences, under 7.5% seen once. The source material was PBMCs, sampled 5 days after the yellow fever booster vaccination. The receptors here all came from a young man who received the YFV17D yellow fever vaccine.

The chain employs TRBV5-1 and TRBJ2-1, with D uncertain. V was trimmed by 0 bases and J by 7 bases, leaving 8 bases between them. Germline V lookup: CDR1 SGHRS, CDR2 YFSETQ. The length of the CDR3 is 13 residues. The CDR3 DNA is TGCGCCAGCAGCTTGGAGGCCAGGAATGAGCAGTTCTTC. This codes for CASSLEARNEQFF.

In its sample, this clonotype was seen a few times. In DNA form, the CDR3 reads TGCAGTGCTAGACCCCCGGACAGGAACTATGGCTACACCTTC. Amino acid sequence: CSARPPDRNYGYTF. This chain connects TRBV20-1 to TRBJ1-2; 7 bases fit TRBD1. CDR3 length: 14 amino acids. CDR1 is DFQATT and CDR2 is SNEGSKA in the germline V gene (reference sequence). The V and J ends lost 2 bases and 2 bases, in that order; junction bases with no gene match: 5.

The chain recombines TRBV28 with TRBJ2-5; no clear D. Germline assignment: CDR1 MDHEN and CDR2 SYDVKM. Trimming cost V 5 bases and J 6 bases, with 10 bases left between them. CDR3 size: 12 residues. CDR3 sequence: CASSPTMQTQYF. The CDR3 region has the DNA TGTGCCAGCAGTCCAACGATGCAGACCCAGTACTTC.

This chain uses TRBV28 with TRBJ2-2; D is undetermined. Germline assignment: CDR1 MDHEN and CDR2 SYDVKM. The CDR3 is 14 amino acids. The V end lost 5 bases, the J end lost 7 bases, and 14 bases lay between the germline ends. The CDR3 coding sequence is TGTGCCAGCAGTCTTCCTTTCCCACTCGGGGAGCTGTTTTTT. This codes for CASSLPFPLGELFF.

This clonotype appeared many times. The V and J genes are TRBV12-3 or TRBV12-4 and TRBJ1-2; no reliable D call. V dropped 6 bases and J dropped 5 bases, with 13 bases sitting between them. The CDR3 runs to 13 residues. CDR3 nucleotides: TGTGCCAGCAGCGCAACTCGGGAGTATGGCTACACCTTC. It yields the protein CASSATREYGYTF.

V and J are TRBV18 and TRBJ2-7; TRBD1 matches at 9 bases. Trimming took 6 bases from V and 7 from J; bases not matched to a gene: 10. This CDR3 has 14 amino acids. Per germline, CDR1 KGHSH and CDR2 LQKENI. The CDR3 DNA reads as TGTGCCAGCTCTCCGGGACAGGGAACAAGGGAGCAGTACTTC. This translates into CASSPGQGTREQYF.